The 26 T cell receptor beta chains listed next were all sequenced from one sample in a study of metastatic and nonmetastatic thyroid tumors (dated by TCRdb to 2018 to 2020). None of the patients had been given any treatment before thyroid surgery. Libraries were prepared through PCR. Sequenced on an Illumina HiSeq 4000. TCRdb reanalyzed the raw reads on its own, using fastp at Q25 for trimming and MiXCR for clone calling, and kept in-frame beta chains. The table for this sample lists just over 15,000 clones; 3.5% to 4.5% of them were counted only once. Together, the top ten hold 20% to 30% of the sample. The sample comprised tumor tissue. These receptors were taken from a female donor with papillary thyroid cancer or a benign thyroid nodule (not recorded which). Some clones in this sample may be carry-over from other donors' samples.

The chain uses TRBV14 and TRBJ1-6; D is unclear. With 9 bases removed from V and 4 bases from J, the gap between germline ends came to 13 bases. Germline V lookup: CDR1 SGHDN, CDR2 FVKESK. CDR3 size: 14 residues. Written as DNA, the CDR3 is TGTGCCAGTTGCTCGGCGCATTATAATTCACCCCTCCACTTT. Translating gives CASCSAHYNSPLHF.

In DNA form, the CDR3 reads TGTGCGGGGGGGAGACATGAGCAGTTCTTC. Its translation is CAGGRHEQFF. The chain carries TRBV30 and TRBJ2-1; 7 bases line up with TRBD2. This CDR3 comprises 10 residues. Germline CDR1 GTSNPN, CDR2 SVGIG (reference sequence).

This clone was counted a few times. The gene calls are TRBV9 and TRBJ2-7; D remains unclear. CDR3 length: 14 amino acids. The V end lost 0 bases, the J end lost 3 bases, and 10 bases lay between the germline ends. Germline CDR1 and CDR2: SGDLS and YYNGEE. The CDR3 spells CASSVAPDNYEQYF. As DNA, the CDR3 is TGTGCCAGCAGCGTAGCTCCGGATAACTACGAGCAGTACTTC.

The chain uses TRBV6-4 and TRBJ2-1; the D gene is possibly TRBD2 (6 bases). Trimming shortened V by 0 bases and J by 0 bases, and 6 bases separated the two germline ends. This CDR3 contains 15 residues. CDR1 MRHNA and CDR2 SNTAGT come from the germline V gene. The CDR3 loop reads CASSDSSGSYNEQFF. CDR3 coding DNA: TGTGCCAGCAGTGACTCTAGCGGCTCCTACAATGAGCAGTTCTTC.

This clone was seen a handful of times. The CDR3, as DNA: TGTGCCAGCAGTTTACCCAGGCCAGGGGGAGGTGAGACCGGGGAGCTGTTTTTT. It encodes CASSLPRPGGGETGELFF. The chain combines TRBV28 with TRBJ2-2; D is perhaps TRBD1 (7 bases). Germline CDR1 MDHEN, CDR2 SYDVKM. The CDR3 consists of 18 residues. The V and J ends lost 2 bases and 5 bases respectively, with 21 bases between them.

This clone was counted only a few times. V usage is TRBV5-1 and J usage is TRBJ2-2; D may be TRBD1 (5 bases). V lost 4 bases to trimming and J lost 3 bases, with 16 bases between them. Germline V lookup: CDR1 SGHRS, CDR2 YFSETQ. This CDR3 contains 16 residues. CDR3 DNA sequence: TGCGCCAGCAGCCACAGGACACCGCGTGACACCGGGGAGCTGTTTTTT. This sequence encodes CASSHRTPRDTGELFF.

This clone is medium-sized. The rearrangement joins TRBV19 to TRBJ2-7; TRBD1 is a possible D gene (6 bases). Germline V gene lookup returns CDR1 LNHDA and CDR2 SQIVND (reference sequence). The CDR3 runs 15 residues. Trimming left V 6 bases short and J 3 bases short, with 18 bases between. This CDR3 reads CASSSFHQQGYEQYF. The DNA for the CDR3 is TGTGCCAGTAGCTCCTTCCACCAACAGGGCTACGAGCAGTACTTC.

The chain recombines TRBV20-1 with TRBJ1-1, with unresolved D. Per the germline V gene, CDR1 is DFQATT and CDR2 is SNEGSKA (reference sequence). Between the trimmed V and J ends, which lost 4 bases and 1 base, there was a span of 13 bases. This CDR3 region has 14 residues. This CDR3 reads CSANSWRSNTEAFF. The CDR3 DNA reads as TGCAGTGCTAATTCTTGGAGGTCGAACACTGAAGCTTTCTTT.

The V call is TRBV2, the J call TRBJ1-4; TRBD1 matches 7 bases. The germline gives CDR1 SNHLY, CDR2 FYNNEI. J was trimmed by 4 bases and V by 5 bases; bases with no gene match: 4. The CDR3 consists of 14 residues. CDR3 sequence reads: CASSTGTDNEKLFF. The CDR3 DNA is TGTGCCAGCAGTACCGGGACAGATAATGAAAAACTGTTTTTT.

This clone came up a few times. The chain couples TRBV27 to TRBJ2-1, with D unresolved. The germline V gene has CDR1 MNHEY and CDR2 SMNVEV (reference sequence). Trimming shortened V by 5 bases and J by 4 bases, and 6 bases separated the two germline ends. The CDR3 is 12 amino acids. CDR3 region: CASSADYNEQFF. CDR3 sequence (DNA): TGTGCCAGCAGTGCGGATTACAATGAGCAGTTCTTC.

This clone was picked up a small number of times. CDR3 nucleotide sequence: TGCAGTTCTCGACCCCCAGGACTAGCGGGAGCCTACGAGCAGTACTTC. Translated: CSSRPPGLAGAYEQYF. The chain carries TRBV20-1 and TRBJ2-7, with 13 bases fitting TRBD2. The CDR3 is made up of 16 amino acids. The germline V gene encodes CDR1 DFQATT and CDR2 SNEGSKA (reference sequence). V trimming: 8 bases; J trimming: 2 bases; junction bases outside the gene matches: 12.

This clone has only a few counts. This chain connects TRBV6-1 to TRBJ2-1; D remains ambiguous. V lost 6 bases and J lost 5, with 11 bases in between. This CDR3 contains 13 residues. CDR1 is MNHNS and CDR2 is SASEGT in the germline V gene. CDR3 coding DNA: TGTGCCAGCAGACCCCTTTGGGACAATGAGCAGTTCTTC. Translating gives CASRPLWDNEQFF.

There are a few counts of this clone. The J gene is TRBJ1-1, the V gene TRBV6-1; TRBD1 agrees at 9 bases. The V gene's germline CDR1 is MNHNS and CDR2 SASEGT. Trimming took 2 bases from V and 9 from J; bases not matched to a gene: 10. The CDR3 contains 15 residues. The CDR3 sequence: CASSESATGGYQAFF. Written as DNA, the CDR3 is TGTGCCAGCAGTGAATCGGCGACAGGGGGATACCAAGCTTTCTTT.

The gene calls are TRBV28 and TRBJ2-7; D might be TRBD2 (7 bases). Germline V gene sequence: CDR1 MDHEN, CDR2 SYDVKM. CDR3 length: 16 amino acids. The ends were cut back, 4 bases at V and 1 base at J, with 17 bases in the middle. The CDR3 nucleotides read TGTGCCAGCAGTTCCCCGGGGGGCGCGAAGTCCTACGAGCAGTACTTC. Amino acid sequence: CASSSPGGAKSYEQYF. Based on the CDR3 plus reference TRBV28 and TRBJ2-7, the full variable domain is DVKVTQSSRYLVKRTGEKVFLECVQDMDHENMFWYRQDPGLGLRLIYFSYDVKMKEKGDIPEGYSVSREKKERFSLILESASTNQTSMYLCASSSPGGAKSYEQYFGPGTRLTVT.

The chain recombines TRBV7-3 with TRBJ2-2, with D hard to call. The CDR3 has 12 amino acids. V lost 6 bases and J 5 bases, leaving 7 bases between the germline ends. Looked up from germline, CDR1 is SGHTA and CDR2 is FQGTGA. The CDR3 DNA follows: TGTGCCAGCAGTCAAGCTACCGGGGAGCTGTTTTTT. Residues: CASSQATGELFF.

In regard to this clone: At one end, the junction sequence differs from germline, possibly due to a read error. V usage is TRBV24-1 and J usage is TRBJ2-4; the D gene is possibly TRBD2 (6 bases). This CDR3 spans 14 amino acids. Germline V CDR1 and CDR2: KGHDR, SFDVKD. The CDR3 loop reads CDTSDSTEGDIQYF. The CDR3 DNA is TGTGACACCAGTGATAGCACGGAGGGAGACATTCAGTACTTC.

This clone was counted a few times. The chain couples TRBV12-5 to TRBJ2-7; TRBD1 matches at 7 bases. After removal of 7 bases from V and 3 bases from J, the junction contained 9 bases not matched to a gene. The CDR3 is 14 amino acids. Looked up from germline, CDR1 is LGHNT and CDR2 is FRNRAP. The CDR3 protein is CASASLWDSYEQYF. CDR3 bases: TGTGCTAGTGCCTCCCTGTGGGACAGCTACGAGCAGTACTTC.

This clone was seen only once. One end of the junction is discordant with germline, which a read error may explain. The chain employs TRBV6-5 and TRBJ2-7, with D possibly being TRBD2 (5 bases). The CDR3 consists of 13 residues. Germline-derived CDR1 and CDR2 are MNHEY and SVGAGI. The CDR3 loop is CASSYSRSGEQSF. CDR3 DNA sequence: TGTGCCAGCAGCTACTCGCGGAGCGGCGAGCAGTCCTTC.

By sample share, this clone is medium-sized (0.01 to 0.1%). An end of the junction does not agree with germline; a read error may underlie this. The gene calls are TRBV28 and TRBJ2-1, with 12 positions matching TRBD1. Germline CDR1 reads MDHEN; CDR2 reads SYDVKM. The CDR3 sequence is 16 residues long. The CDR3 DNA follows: TGTGCCAGCAGTCCGAACACCGGGACAGGGGGCCTCAGAGGAATCTTC. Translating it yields CASSPNTGTGGLRGIF.

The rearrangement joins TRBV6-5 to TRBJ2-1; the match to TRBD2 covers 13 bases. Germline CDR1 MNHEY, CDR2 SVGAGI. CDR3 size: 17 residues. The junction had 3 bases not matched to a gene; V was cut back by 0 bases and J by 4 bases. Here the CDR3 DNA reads TGTGCCAGCAGTTACTCTGGACTAGCGGGAGTGTACAATGAGCAGTTCTTC. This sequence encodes CASSYSGLAGVYNEQFF.

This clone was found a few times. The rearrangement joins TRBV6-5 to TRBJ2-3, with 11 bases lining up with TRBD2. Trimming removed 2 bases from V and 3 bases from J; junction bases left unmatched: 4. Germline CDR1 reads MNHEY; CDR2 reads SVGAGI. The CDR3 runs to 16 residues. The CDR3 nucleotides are TGTGCCAGCAGTTACGGGCTAGCGGGAGGAACAGATACGCAGTATTTT. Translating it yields CASSYGLAGGTDTQYF.

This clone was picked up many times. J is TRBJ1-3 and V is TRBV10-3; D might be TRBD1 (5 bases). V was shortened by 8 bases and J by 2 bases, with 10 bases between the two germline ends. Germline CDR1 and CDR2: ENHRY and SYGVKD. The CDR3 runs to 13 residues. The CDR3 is CAIARTPGNTIYF. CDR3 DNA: TGTGCCATCGCCCGGACACCTGGAAACACCATATATTTT.

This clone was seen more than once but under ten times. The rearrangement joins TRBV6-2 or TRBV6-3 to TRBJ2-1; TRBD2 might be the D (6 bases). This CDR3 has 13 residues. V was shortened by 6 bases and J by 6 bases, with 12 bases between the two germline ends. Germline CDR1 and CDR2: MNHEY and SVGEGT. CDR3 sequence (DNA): TGTGCCAGCAGAGAAATGGGGGGCAATGAGCAGTTCTTC. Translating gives CASREMGGNEQFF.

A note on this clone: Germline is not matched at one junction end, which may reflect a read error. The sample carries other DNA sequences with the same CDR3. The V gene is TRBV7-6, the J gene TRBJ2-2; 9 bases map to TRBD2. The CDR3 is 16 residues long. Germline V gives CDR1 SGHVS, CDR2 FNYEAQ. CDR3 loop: CASSLEVAGATGELFF. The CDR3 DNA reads TGTGCCAGCAGCTTAGAAGTAGCGGGGGCCACCGGTGAGCTGTTTTTT.

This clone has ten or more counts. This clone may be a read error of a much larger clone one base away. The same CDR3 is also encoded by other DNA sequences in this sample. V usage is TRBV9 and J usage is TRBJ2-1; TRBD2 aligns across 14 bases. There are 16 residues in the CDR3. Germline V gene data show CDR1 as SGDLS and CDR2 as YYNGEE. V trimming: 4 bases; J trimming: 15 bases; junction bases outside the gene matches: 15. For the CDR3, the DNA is TGTGCCAGCAGCCTAGGTCCGGGGACTAGCGGGAGCTACTTGTTCTTC. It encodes CASSLGPGTSGSYLFF. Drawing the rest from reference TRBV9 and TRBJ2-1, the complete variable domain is DSGVTQTPKHLITATGQRVTLRCSPRSGDLSVYWYQQSLDQGLQFLIQYYNGEERAKGNILERFSAQQFPDLHSELNLSSLELGDSALYFCASSLGPGTSGSYLFFGPGTRLTVL.

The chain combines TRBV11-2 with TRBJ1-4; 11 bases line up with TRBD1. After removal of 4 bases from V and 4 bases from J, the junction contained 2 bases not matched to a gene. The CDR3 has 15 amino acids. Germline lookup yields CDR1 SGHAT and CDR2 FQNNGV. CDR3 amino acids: CASSWTGGGNEKLFF. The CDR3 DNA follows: TGTGCCAGCAGCTGGACAGGGGGCGGTAATGAAAAACTGTTTTTT.